These T cell receptor beta chains were read from a single sample in a study of blood T cells in healthy people across ages. One entry per CDR3 protein results from TCRdb running MiXCR on the 5' RACE reads. Among roughly 1,500,000 distinct CDR3 sequences listed, roughly 32% were seen once. What was sequenced was blood. The receptors were sampled from a woman aged 25-40 years in good health. The CDR3 runs from the conserved cysteine through the conserved F or W. A D gene is named only where the DNA matches it firmly. Expanded clones are given a class, and other clones once, few, many or no size at all.

d_call: -; clone_size: -; j_call: TRBJ2-5; v_call: TRBV3-1; cdr3_aa: CASSQDLLSFQETQYF; cdr3_nt: TGTGCCAGCAGCCAAGATCTTTTGAGCTTCCAAGAGACCCAGTACTTC
d_call: TRBD1; clone_size: -; j_call: TRBJ1-2; v_call: TRBV30; cdr3_aa: CAWRGQGFLIHGYTF; cdr3_nt: TGTGCCTGGAGGGGACAGGGCTTCTTGATTCATGGCTACACCTTC
d_call: TRBD1; clone_size: few; j_call: TRBJ1-2; v_call: TRBV20-1; cdr3_aa: CSATPADRGYGYTF; cdr3_nt: TGCAGTGCCACCCCGGCGGACAGGGGTTATGGCTACACCTTC
d_call: -; clone_size: few; j_call: TRBJ1-2; v_call: TRBV20-1; cdr3_aa: CSAKEKQAPTNGYTF; cdr3_nt: TGCAGTGCTAAAGAGAAACAGGCCCCCACTAATGGCTACACCTTC
d_call: -; clone_size: once; j_call: TRBJ2-3; v_call: TRBV15; cdr3_aa: CATSGLLVDTQYF; cdr3_nt: TGTGCCACCAGCGGGTTACTAGTAGATACGCAGTATTTT
d_call: -; clone_size: -; j_call: TRBJ2-1; v_call: TRBV4-2; cdr3_aa: CASSYRLGRPYNEQFF; cdr3_nt: TGTGCCAGCAGCTACCGCCTCGGCAGACCCTACAATGAGCAGTTCTTC
d_call: -; clone_size: -; j_call: TRBJ2-1; v_call: TRBV28; cdr3_aa: CASSLVFYNEQFF; cdr3_nt: TGTGCCAGCAGTTTGGTCTTTTACAATGAGCAGTTCTTC
d_call: TRBD1; clone_size: -; j_call: TRBJ1-2; v_call: TRBV25-1; cdr3_aa: CASSAPGTGLYGCTF; cdr3_nt: TGTGCCAGCAGTGCCCCCGGGACAGGGTTATATGGCTGCACCTTC
d_call: -; clone_size: -; j_call: TRBJ2-7; v_call: TRBV20-1; cdr3_aa: CSARALEGVNEQYF; cdr3_nt: TGCAGTGCTAGGGCCCTGGAGGGGGTTAACGAGCAGTACTTC
d_call: -; clone_size: -; j_call: TRBJ2-2; v_call: TRBV11-2; cdr3_aa: CASSLTSRATGELFF; cdr3_nt: TGTGCCAGCAGCCTCACTAGCCGTGCCACCGGGGAGCTGTTTTTT
d_call: -; clone_size: -; j_call: TRBJ2-1; v_call: TRBV11-2; cdr3_aa: CASSRQGGLHEQFF; cdr3_nt: TGTGCCAGCAGCCGACAGGGAGGGCTCCATGAGCAGTTCTTC
d_call: -; clone_size: -; j_call: TRBJ2-1; v_call: TRBV18; cdr3_aa: CASSPSEDIYNEQFF; cdr3_nt: TGTGCCAGCTCACCATCGGAGGACATATACAATGAGCAGTTCTTC
d_call: -; clone_size: -; j_call: TRBJ2-3; v_call: TRBV19; cdr3_aa: CASSPTPGRLPYF; cdr3_nt: TGTGCCAGTAGCCCCACTCCCGGACGGCTCCCGTATTTT
d_call: -; clone_size: -; j_call: TRBJ2-1; v_call: TRBV28; cdr3_aa: CASSLPGQGGAYNEQFF; cdr3_nt: TGTGCCAGCAGTTTGCCCGGACAGGGAGGGGCCTACAATGAGCAGTTCTTC
d_call: -; clone_size: -; j_call: TRBJ1-5; v_call: TRBV28; cdr3_aa: CASSLRGRGSNQPQHF; cdr3_nt: TGTGCCAGCAGTCTTCGCGGGAGAGGTAGCAATCAGCCCCAGCATTTT